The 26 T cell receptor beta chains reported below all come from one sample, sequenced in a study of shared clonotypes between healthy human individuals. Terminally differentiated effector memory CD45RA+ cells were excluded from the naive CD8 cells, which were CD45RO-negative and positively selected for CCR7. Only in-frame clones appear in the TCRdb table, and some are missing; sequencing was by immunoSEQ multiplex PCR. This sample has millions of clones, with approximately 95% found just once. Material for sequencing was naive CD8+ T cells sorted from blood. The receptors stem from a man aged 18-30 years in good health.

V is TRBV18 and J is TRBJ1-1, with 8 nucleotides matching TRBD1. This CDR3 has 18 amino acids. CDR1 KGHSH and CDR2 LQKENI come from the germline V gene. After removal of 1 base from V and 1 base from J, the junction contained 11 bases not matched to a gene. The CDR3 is CASSPRSGLGQGNTEAFF. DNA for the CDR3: TGTGCCAGCTCACCACGGTCTGGTCTAGGACAGGGGAACACTGAAGCTTTCTTT.

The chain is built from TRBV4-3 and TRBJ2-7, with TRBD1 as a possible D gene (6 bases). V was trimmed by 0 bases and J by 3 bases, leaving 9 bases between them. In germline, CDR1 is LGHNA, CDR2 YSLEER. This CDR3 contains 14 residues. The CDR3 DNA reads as TGCGCCAGCAGCCAAGAGGACAGATTCTACGAGCAGTACTTC. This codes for CASSQEDRFYEQYF.

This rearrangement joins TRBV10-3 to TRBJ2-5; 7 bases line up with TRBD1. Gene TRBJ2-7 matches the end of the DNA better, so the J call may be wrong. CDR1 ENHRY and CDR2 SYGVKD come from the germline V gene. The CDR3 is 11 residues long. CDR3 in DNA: TGTGCCCCGTCAGGGGGATACGAGCAGTACTTC. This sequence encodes CAPSGGYEQYF.

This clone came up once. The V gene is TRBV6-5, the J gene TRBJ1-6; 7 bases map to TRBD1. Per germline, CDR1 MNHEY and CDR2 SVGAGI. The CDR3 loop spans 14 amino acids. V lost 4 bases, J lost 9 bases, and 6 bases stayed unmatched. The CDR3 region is CASSFQGEGSPLHF. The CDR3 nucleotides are TGTGCCAGCAGTTTTCAGGGGGAGGGTTCACCCCTCCACTTT.

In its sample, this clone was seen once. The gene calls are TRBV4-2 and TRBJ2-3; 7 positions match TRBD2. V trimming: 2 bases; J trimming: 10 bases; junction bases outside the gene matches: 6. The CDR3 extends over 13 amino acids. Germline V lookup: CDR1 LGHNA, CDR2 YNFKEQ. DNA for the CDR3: TGTGCCAGCAGCCAATGGGGGGGTGAGGCGCAGTATTTT. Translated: CASSQWGGEAQYF.

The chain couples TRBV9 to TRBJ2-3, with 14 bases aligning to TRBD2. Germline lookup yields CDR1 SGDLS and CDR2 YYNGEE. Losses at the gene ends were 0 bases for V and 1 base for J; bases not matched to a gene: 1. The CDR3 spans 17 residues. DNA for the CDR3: TGTGCCAGCAGCGTAGAGGGACTAGCGGGAGGCACAGATACGCAGTATTTT. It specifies CASSVEGLAGGTDTQYF.

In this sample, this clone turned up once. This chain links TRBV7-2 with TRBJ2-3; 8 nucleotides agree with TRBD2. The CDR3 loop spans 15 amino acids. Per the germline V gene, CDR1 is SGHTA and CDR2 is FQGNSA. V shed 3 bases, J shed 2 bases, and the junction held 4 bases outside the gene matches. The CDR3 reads CASSLAGGNTDTQYF. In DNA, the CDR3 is TGTGCCAGCAGCTTGGCGGGGGGCAACACAGATACGCAGTATTTT.

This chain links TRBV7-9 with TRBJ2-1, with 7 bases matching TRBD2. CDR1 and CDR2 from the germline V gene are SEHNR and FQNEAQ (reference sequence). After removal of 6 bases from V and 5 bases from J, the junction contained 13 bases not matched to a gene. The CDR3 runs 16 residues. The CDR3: CASRRKGPGLNNEQFF. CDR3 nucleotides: TGTGCCAGCAGGCGGAAAGGGCCGGGACTAAACAATGAGCAGTTCTTC. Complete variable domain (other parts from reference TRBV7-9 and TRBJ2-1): DTGVSQNPRHKITKRGQNVTFRCDPISEHNRLYWYRQTLGQGPEFLTYFQNEAQLEKSRLLSDRFSAERPKGSFSTLEIQRTEQGDSAMYLCASRRKGPGLNNEQFFGPGTRLTVL.

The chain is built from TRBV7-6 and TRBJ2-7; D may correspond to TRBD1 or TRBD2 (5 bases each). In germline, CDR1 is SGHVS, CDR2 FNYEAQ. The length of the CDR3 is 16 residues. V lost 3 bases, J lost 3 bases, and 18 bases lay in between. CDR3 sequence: CASSFGAATTSYEQYF. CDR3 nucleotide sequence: TGTGCCAGCAGCTTCGGGGCTGCGACTACAAGCTACGAGCAGTACTTC.

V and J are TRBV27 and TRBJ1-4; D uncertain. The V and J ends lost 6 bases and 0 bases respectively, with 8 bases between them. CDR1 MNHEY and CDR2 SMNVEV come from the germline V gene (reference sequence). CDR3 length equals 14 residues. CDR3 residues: CASRLIATNEKLFF. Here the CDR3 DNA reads TGTGCCAGCAGGCTCATCGCAACTAATGAAAAACTGTTTTTT.

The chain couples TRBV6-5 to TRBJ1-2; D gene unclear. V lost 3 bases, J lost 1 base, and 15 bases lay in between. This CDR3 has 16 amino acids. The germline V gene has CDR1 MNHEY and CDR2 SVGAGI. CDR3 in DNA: TGTGCCAGCAGTTATGGTCCCGAGCCTATTAACTATGGCTACACCTTC. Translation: CASSYGPEPINYGYTF.

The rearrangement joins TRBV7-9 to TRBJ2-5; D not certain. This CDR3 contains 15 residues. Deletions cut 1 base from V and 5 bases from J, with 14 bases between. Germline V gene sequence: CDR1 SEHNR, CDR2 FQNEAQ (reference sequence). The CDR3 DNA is TGTGCCAGCAGCTTAGTAATCCTTGGGATCGAGACCCAGTACTTC. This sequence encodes CASSLVILGIETQYF.

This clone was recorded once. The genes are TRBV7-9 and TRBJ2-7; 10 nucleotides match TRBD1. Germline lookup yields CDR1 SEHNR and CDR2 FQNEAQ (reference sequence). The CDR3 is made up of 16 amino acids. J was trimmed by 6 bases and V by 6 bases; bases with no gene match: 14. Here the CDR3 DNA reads TGTGCCAGCAGTAATCAGAGAGGACAGGGGGTTTTCGAGCAGTACTTC. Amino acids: CASSNQRGQGVFEQYF.

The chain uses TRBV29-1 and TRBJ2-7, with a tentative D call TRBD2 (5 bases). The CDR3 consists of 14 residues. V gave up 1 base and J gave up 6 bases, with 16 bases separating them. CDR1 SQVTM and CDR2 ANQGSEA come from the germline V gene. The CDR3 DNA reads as TGCAGCGTTGAAGTTGACCCTCTAGCCCTCGAGCAGTACTTC. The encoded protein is CSVEVDPLALEQYF.

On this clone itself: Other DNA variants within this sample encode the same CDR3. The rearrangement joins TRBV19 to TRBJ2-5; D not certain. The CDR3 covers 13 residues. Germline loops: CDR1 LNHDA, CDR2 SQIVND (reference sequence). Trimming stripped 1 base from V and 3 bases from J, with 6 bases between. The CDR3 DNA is TGTGCCAGTAGTATAGTGGCGGAAGAGACCCAGTACTTC. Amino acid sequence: CASSIVAEETQYF.

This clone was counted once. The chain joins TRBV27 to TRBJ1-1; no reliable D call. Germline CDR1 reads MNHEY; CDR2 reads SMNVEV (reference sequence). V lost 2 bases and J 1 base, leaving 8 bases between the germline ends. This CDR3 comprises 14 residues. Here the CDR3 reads CASSLVWPNTEAFF. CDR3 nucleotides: TGTGCCAGCAGTTTAGTCTGGCCGAACACTGAAGCTTTCTTT.

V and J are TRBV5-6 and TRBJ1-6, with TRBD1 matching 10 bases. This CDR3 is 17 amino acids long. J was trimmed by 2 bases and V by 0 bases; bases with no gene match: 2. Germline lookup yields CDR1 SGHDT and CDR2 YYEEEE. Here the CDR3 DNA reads TGTGCCAGCAGCTTGGGGGACAGGGGACCCTATAATTCACCCCTCCACTTT. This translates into CASSLGDRGPYNSPLHF.

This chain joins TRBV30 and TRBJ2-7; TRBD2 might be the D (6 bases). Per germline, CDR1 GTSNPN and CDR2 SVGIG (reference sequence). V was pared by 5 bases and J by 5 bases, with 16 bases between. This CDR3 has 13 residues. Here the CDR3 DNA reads TGTGCCTGGGAGGTGGGGGGAGTCGACGAGCAGTACTTC. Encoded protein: CAWEVGGVDEQYF.

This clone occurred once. The CDR3 loop is CASSQVPATTLFNEQFF. Written as DNA, the CDR3 is TGCGCCAGCAGCCAAGTTCCGGCGACCACCTTGTTTAATGAGCAGTTCTTC. The chain couples TRBV4-1 to TRBJ2-1; D gene ambiguous. Trimming took off 1 base at V and 7 bases at J, with 20 bases between the two ends. Germline V gives CDR1 MGHRA, CDR2 YSYEKL. The CDR3 extends over 17 amino acids.

CDR3 loop: CASSPIPGTYGYTF. CDR3 coding DNA: TGTGCCAGCAGCCCTATTCCCGGGACCTATGGCTACACCTTC. V usage is TRBV7-6 and J usage is TRBJ1-2, with D possibly being TRBD1 (5 bases). The germline gives CDR1 SGHVS, CDR2 FNYEAQ. The CDR3 covers 14 residues. Trimming removed 5 bases from V and 4 bases from J, with 14 bases in between.

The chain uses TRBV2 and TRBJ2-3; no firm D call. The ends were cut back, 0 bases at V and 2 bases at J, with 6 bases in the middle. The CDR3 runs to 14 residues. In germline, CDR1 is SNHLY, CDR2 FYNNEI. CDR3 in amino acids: CASSEAAFTDTQYF. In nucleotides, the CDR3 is TGTGCCAGCAGTGAAGCAGCGTTCACAGATACGCAGTATTTT.

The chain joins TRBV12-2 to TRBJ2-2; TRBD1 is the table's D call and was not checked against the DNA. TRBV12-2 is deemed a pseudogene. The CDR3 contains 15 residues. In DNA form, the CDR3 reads TGTGCAAGTCGCTTAGCCTCAGGAAACACCGGGGAGCTGTTTTTT. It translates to CASRLASGNTGELFF.

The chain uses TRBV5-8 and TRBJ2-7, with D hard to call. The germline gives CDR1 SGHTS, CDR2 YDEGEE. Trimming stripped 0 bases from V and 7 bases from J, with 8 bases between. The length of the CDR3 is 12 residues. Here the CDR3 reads CASSLGRREQYF. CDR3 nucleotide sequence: TGTGCCAGCAGCTTGGGCAGACGGGAGCAGTACTTC.

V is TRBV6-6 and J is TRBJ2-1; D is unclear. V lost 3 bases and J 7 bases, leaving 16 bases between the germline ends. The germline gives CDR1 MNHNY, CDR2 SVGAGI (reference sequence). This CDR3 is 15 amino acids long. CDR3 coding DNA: TGTGCCAGCAGTTATGACCGGCCTCTAGGGAATGAGCAGTTCTTC. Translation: CASSYDRPLGNEQFF.

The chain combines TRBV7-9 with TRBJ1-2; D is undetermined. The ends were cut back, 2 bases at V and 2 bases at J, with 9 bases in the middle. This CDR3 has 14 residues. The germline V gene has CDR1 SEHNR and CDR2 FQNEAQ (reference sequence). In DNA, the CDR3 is TGTGCCAGCAGCTTAACAGAAAACAACTATGGCTACACCTTC. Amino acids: CASSLTENNYGYTF.

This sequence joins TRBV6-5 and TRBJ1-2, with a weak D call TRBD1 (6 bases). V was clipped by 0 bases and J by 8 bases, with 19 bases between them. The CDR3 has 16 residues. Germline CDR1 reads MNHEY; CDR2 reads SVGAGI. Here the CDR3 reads CASSYSVGETGGGYTF. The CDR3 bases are TGTGCCAGCAGTTACTCGGTCGGGGAGACGGGGGGCGGCTACACCTTC.